Included here is one TCR beta chain sequence, with context. Its antigen is still unknown. This sample was taken from a study of OX40 agonist ivuxolimab in advanced cancers. Study-level points and caveats: Dose levels from 0.1 to 3.0 mg/kg saw CD4+ and CD8+ blood T cells expand clonally by week 6.

Only in-frame clones appear in the TCRdb table, and some are missing; sequencing was by immunoSEQ multiplex PCR. The data hold some 60,000 clones, with under 90% observed a single time. CDR1 is SGHAT and CDR2 is FQNNGV in the germline V gene. Trimming left V 5 bases short and J 4 bases short, with 16 bases between. CDR3 size: 15 residues. The clonotype originates from an adult with an advanced solid tumor such as melanoma, head and neck, liver or kidney cancer. The J gene is TRBJ2-3, the V gene TRBV11-2; TRBD1 or TRBD2 may be the D gene (5 bases each). Material: CD4+ or CD8+ T cells sorted from blood, obtained in a trial of the OX40 agonist ivuxolimab. CDR3 DNA sequence: TGTGCCAGCAGCCATCTCCGGGGACGGGCAGATACGCAGTATTTT. It translates to CASSHLRGRADTQYF.